This paragraph covers one T cell receptor beta chain sequence. The CDR3 consists of 14 residues. Looked up from germline, CDR1 is LNHDA and CDR2 is SQIVND (reference sequence). Trimming cost V 8 bases and J 5 bases, with 16 bases left between them. The data were obtained in a study of early T cells in non-severe SARS-CoV-2 infection. A single record per CDR3 protein comes from TCRdb applying MiXCR to the 5' RACE reads. The repertoire holds tens of thousands of distinct CDR3 sequences, with roughly 4% as singletons. V is TRBV19 and J is TRBJ2-1; D may be TRBD2 (5 bases). The sample comprised whole blood. The TCR sequence derives from an adult who was a healthcare worker with PCR-confirmed SARS-CoV-2 infection or an uninfected control (not recorded which). CDR3 bases: TGTGCCAGTGCCAGAACTAGAGGACACAATGAGCAGTTCTTC. Translated: CASARTRGHNEQFF.